Presented here are 14 T cell receptor beta chains from one specimen sequenced in a study of cytomegalovirus exposure and HLA in healthy donors. The study ran its PCR with 60 Vbeta and 13 Jbeta primers. Profiled with immunoSEQ multiplex PCR; TCRdb holds only in-frame clones, not every one. The sample records roughly 140,000 clones, approximately 80% being singletons. The sequenced sample was PBMCs. The source of these receptors is a woman aged 40 to 50 in good health and CMV-seropositive.

Only one count was recorded for this clone. The chain couples TRBV10-2 to TRBJ1-2, with 9 bases matching TRBD1. Trimming cost V 6 bases and J 1 base; bases outside gene matches: 6. CDR1 WSHSY and CDR2 SAAADI come from the germline V gene. The CDR3 length is 15 residues. The CDR3 DNA follows: TGCGCCAGCAGGGGCGTGGGACAGGGTAACTATGGCTACACCTTC. It encodes CASRGVGQGNYGYTF.

The chain combines TRBV18 with TRBJ2-1; 9 positions match TRBD2. CDR1 is KGHSH, CDR2 LQKENI, per germline. V trimming: 1 base; J trimming: 3 bases; junction bases outside the gene matches: 10. This CDR3 comprises 18 residues. The CDR3 DNA sequence: TGTGCCAGCTCACCACTGACTAGCGGAGAGGGGGGCTACAATGAGCAGTTCTTC. The encoded protein is CASSPLTSGEGGYNEQFF.

The chain employs TRBV30 and TRBJ1-2; 9 nucleotides agree with TRBD1. The J segment lost 3 bases and the V segment lost 5 bases, leaving 7 bases of the junction unmatched. CDR3 length: 14 amino acids. CDR1 is GTSNPN and CDR2 is SVGIG in the germline V gene (reference sequence). CDR3 protein: CAWSGTGGDYGYTF. CDR3 DNA sequence: TGTGCCTGGTCGGGTACAGGGGGCGACTATGGCTACACCTTC.

This chain links TRBV30 with TRBJ2-3, with 9 nucleotides matching TRBD2. CDR1 GTSNPN and CDR2 SVGIG come from the germline V gene (reference sequence). J lost 8 bases, V lost 4 bases, and 4 bases had no gene match. This CDR3 region has 12 residues. CDR3 amino acids: CAWMGGRGTQYF. The DNA of the CDR3 is TGTGCCTGGATGGGCGGGAGGGGTACGCAGTATTTT.

The V call is TRBV29-1, the J call TRBJ2-7, with 9 bases aligning to TRBD1. This CDR3 spans 14 amino acids. Germline-derived CDR1 and CDR2 are SQVTM and ANQGSEA. V was clipped by 3 bases and J by 0 bases; unmatched bases: 3. The CDR3 coding sequence is TGCAGCGTTGAGGACAGGGGATCCTCCTACGAGCAGTACTTC. Translating gives CSVEDRGSSYEQYF.

V usage is TRBV19 and J usage is TRBJ2-7; tentatively, D is TRBD1 (5 bases). The CDR3 extends over 15 amino acids. Trimming took 4 bases from V and 0 from J, leaving 13 bases between them. Germline V lookup: CDR1 LNHDA, CDR2 SQIVND (reference sequence). The CDR3 DNA reads as TGTGCCAGTAGTAGTGAGACAGTGAGCTCCTACGAGCAGTACTTC. It translates to CASSSETVSSYEQYF.

This clone was seen just once. For the CDR3, the DNA is TGTGCCAGCAGTTTACGGTCCCGGACAGCAAACAATGAGCAGTTCTTC. Translated, it gives CASSLRSRTANNEQFF. The J gene is TRBJ2-1, the V gene TRBV27; maybe TRBD1 (6 bases). V lost 2 bases and J 5 bases, leaving 16 bases between the germline ends. The CDR3 loop spans 16 amino acids. Germline CDR1 is MNHEY and CDR2 is SMNVEV (reference sequence).

This clone was detected once. This chain links TRBV5-6 with TRBJ2-7; D might be TRBD2 (7 bases). With 4 bases removed from V and 3 bases from J, the gap between germline ends came to 14 bases. The germline V gene encodes CDR1 SGHDT and CDR2 YYEEEE. The CDR3 is 14 residues long. DNA for the CDR3: TGTGCCAGCAGCCTCAGGGGAGGGTACTACGAGCAGTACTTC. This sequence encodes CASSLRGGYYEQYF. The variable domain in full, completed from reference TRBV5-6 and TRBJ2-7, reads DAGVTQSPTHLIKTRGQQVTLRCSPKSGHDTVSWYQQALGQGPQFIFQYYEEEERQRGNFPDRFSGHQFPNYSSELNVNALLLGDSALYLCASSLRGGYYEQYFGPGTRLTVT.

This sequence joins TRBV5-1 and TRBJ2-7; TRBD2 agrees at 7 bases. Trimming at V came to 0 bases and at J to 2 bases, leaving 5 bases not matched to a gene. Per the germline V gene, CDR1 is SGHRS and CDR2 is YFSETQ. The CDR3 consists of 15 residues. CDR3 in amino acids: CASSLGGGLAYEQYF. The CDR3 DNA reads TGCGCCAGCAGCTTGGGGGGGGGTTTGGCCTACGAGCAGTACTTC.

This chain uses TRBV6-6 with TRBJ1-1; D remains unclear. The CDR3 length is 14 residues. Germline values: CDR1 MNHNY, CDR2 SVGAGI (reference sequence). V lost 3 bases and J 0 bases, leaving 8 bases between the germline ends. The CDR3 spells CASSYNRVNTEAFF. As DNA, the CDR3 is TGTGCCAGCAGTTATAACCGCGTGAACACTGAAGCTTTCTTT.

The chain joins TRBV7-2 to TRBJ2-3; 8 bases match TRBD2. Losses at the gene ends were 3 bases for V and 0 bases for J; bases not matched to a gene: 5. Germline values: CDR1 SGHTA, CDR2 FQGNSA. The CDR3 spans 16 residues. The CDR3 bases are TGTGCCAGCAGCTTCACTAGCGGCACAAGCACAGATACGCAGTATTTT. Translated: CASSFTSGTSTDTQYF.

This clone has just a few counts. This rearrangement joins TRBV2 to TRBJ2-3; 10 bases map to TRBD2. Germline V lookup: CDR1 SNHLY, CDR2 FYNNEI. V lost 7 bases to trimming and J lost 6 bases; unmatched junction nucleotides: 4. There are 13 residues in the CDR3. CDR3 residues: CASTSGRTDTQYF. DNA for the CDR3: TGTGCCAGCACTAGCGGGAGAACCGATACGCAGTATTTT.

The rearrangement links TRBV4-2 to TRBJ2-7; 10 nucleotides agree with TRBD2. CDR3 length equals 14 residues. V lost 8 bases and J lost 6; bases outside the gene matches: 10. Germline V gene sequence: CDR1 LGHNA, CDR2 YNFKEQ. CDR3 bases: TGTGCCAGCGGGGGGGGACTAGCGATTCGCGAGCAGTACTTC. Its protein is CASGGGLAIREQYF.

In this sample, this clone turned up many times. This chain joins TRBV19 and TRBJ1-2; no reliable D call. V lost 1 base and J lost 5, with 11 bases in between. The germline V gene encodes CDR1 LNHDA and CDR2 SQIVND (reference sequence). CDR3 length: 14 residues. The CDR3 nucleotides read TGTGCCAGTAGTATAGCAACCGAGGATTATGGCTACACCTTC. Its protein is CASSIATEDYGYTF. Full variable domain (rest looked up from reference TRBV19 and TRBJ1-2): DGGITQSPKYLFRKEGQNVTLSCEQNLNHDAMYWYRQDPGQGLRLIYYSQIVNDFQKGDIAEGYSVSREKKESFPLTVTSAQKNPTAFYLCASSIATEDYGYTFGSGTRLTVV.